The entry below describes one T cell receptor beta chain. Germline V lookup: CDR1 SGHVS, CDR2 FQNEAQ. This CDR3 contains 14 residues. Deletions cut 5 bases from V and 1 base from J, with 11 bases between. Assay used: immunoSEQ multiplex PCR; TCRdb lists only in-frame clones, some missing. The table records about 140,000 clones, more than 85% of them present only once. This sample is part of a study of control samples from healthy donors and cancer patients. The sequenced sample was blood. The chain is built from TRBV7-8 and TRBJ1-1; tentatively, D is TRBD1 (5 bases). This clonotype was obtained from a man aged 25-40 years in good health. CDR3 coding DNA: TGTGCCAGCAGCCCGAGGCAGGGGAACACTGAAGCTTTCTTT. Translation: CASSPRQGNTEAFF. The full variable domain, completed using reference TRBV7-8 and TRBJ1-1, is GAGVSQSPRYKVAKRGQDVALRCDPISGHVSLFWYQQALGQGPEFLTYFQNEAQLDKSGLPSDRFFAERPEGSVSTLKIQRTQQEDSAVYLCASSPRQGNTEAFFGQGTRLTVV.